What follows describes a single TCR beta chain. This specimen comes from a study of technical replicates of blood from a handful of donors. Sequencing was performed with immunoSEQ multiplex PCR; in TCRdb, only in-frame clones are kept and a portion is missing. The data hold over 50,000 clones, with 90% to 95% observed a single time. The receptor's source is a human donor in good health. Some clones in this sample may be carry-over from other donors' samples. Sequencing input: PBMCs.

CDR3 protein: CASSYSGRRTDTQYF. As DNA, the CDR3 is TGTGCCAGCAGTTACTCGGGCAGGAGGACAGATACGCAGTATTTT. The J gene is TRBJ2-3, the V gene TRBV6-5; TRBD2 might be the D (5 bases). The germline V gene encodes CDR1 MNHEY and CDR2 SVGAGI. Between the trimmed V and J ends, which lost 0 bases and 3 bases, there was a span of 10 bases. The CDR3 length is 15 residues.